This T cell receptor (beta chain) is drawn from a study of blood T cell repertoires in COVID-19. On the study more broadly: Acute and convalescent COVID-19 specimens originated in the United States, Italy and Spain. PBMCs, B-cell-depleted T cells, or T cells were the source of the cDNA or gDNA that made up the material.

The CDR3 covers 16 residues. V was pared by 1 base and J by 2 bases, with 12 bases between. Germline CDR1 and CDR2: MGHRA and YSYEKL. In the source study's methods: Reference gene primer amplification yielded estimated nucleated cell counts. Assay: immunoSEQ multiplex PCR; the TCRdb copy retains only in-frame clones and omits some. For V, J and clone size, that table is used; D and trimming come from the DNA. The sample shows about 150,000 clones, roughly 84% of them seen only once. This receptor was identified in a man in his 70s with acute or convalescent COVID-19. Sequencing was carried out using peripheral blood. The chain couples TRBV4-1 to TRBJ1-5; the D gene is possibly TRBD1 (5 bases). The CDR3 nucleotides are TGCGCCAGCAGCCAAGTAGGAGGGGAGCGCAATCAGCCCCAGCATTTT. Its translation: CASSQVGGERNQPQHF.